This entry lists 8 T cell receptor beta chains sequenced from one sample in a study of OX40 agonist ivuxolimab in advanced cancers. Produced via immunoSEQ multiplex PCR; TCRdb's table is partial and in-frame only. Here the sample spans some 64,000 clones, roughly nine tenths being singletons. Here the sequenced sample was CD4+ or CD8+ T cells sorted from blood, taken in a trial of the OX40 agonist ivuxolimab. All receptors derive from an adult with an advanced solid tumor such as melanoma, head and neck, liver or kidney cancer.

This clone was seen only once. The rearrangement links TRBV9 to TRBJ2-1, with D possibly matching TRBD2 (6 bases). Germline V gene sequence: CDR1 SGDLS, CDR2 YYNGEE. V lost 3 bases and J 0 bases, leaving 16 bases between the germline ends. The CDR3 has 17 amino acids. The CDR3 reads CASSESGTPSSYNEQFF. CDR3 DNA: TGTGCCAGCAGCGAATCCGGGACTCCGAGCTCCTACAATGAGCAGTTCTTC.

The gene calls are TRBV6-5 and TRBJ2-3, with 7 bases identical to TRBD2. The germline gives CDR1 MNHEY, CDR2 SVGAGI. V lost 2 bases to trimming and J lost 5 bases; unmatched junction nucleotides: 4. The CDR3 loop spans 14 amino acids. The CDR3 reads CASSYGLAGDTQYF. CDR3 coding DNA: TGTGCCAGCAGTTACGGTTTAGCGGGAGATACGCAGTATTTT.

CDR3 sequence (DNA): TGTGCCAGCAGCGCTCCCACAGGGGTCTATGGCTACACCTTC. Translating gives CASSAPTGVYGYTF. This chain links TRBV13 with TRBJ1-2; 7 bases align to TRBD1. CDR1 PRHDT and CDR2 FYEKMQ come from the germline V gene (reference sequence). Losses at the gene ends were 5 bases for V and 4 bases for J; bases not matched to a gene: 7. The CDR3 is made up of 14 amino acids.

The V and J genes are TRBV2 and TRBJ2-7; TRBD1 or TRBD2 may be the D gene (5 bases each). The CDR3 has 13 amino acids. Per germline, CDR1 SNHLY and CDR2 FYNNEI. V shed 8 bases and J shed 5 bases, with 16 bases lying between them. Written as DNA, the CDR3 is TGTGCCAGCCGTCTCCCGGGGACCCACGAGCAGTACTTC. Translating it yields CASRLPGTHEQYF.

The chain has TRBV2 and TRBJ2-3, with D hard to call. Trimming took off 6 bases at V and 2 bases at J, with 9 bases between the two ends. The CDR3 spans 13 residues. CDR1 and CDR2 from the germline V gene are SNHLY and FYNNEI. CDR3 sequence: CASRDDFTDTQYF. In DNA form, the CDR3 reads TGTGCCAGCAGAGACGACTTCACAGATACGCAGTATTTT.

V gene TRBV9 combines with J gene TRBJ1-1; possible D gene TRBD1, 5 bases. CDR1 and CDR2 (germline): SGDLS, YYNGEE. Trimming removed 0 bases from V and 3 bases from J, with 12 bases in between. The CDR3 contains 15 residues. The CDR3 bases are TGTGCCAGCAGCGTAGGGGCAGGGTCAGACACTGAAGCTTTCTTT. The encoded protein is CASSVGAGSDTEAFF.

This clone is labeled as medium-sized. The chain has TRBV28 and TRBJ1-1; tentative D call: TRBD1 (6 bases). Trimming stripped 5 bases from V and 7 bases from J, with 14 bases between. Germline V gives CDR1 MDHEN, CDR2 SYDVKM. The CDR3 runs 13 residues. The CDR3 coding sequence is TGTGCCAGCAGTGCAACAGGGACGGGTGAAGCTTTCTTT. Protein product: CASSATGTGEAFF.

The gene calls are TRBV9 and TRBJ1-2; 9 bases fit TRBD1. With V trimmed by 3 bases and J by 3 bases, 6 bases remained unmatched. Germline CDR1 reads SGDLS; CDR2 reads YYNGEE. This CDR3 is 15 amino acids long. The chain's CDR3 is CASSARDRAHYGYTF. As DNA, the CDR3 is TGTGCCAGCAGCGCGCGGGACAGGGCGCACTATGGCTACACCTTC.